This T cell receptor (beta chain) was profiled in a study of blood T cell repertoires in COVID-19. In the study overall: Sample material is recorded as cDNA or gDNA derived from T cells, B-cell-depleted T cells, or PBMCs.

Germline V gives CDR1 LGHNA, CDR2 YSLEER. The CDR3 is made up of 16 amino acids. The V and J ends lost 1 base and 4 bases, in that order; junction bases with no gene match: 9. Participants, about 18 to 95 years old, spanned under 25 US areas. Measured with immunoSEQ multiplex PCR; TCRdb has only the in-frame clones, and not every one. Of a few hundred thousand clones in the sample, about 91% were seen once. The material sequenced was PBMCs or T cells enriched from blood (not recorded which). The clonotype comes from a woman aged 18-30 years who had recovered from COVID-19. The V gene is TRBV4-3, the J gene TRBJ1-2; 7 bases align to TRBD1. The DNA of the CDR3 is TGCGCCAGCAGCCAAGGAGGGGATCGGGACAGCTATGGCTACACCTTC. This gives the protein CASSQGGDRDSYGYTF.